Shown below are 20 T cell receptor beta chains from a single sample sequenced in a study of OX40 agonist ivuxolimab in advanced cancers. Generated by immunoSEQ multiplex PCR, the TCRdb table keeps only in-frame clones and is missing some. This sample has about 79,000 clones; around 82% occur once, and the top ten carry over 3%. The source material was CD4+ or CD8+ T cells sorted from blood, sampled in a trial of the OX40 agonist ivuxolimab. These receptors originate from an adult with an advanced solid tumor such as melanoma, head and neck, liver or kidney cancer.

The CDR3 sequence: CASSSSRDSSYEQYF. CDR3 bases: TGTGCCAGCAGCTCCTCCAGGGACTCCTCCTACGAGCAGTACTTC. The chain has TRBV5-4 and TRBJ2-7; TRBD2 might be the D (6 bases). CDR1 and CDR2 from the germline V gene are SGHNT and YYREEE (reference sequence). Deletions cut 3 bases from V and 0 bases from J, with 13 bases between. This CDR3 comprises 15 residues.

This chain joins TRBV6-1 and TRBJ2-5; weak D call: TRBD1 (5 bases). Trimming shortened V by 2 bases and J by 5 bases, and 12 bases separated the two germline ends. The CDR3 length is 14 residues. Germline CDR1 reads MNHNS; CDR2 reads SASEGT. Here the CDR3 reads CASSEWQGWETQYF. The CDR3 DNA reads as TGTGCCAGCAGTGAATGGCAGGGCTGGGAGACCCAGTACTTC.

This rearrangement joins TRBV5-6 to TRBJ1-4, with 12 bases lining up with TRBD1. This CDR3 spans 17 amino acids. Germline V gene sequence: CDR1 SGHDT, CDR2 YYEEEE. The J segment lost 5 bases and the V segment lost 0 bases, leaving 5 bases of the junction unmatched. CDR3: CASSLVGTGGANEKLFF. CDR3 DNA sequence: TGTGCCAGCAGCTTGGTGGGGACAGGGGGCGCGAATGAAAAACTGTTTTTT.

The sample holds one count of this clone. The rearrangement links TRBV19 to TRBJ1-2; 7 nucleotides match TRBD1. This CDR3 has 14 residues. Unmatched junction bases numbered 7, after V lost 5 bases and J lost 4 bases. The V gene's germline CDR1 is LNHDA and CDR2 SQIVND (reference sequence). CDR3 sequence (DNA): TGTGCCAGTAGTGGGGGGGGACAGCGCTATGGCTACACCTTC. Translating gives CASSGGGQRYGYTF.

As for this clone: Mismatch with germline at one junction end may stem from a read error. The chain uses TRBV10-2 and TRBJ2-7; TRBD1 or TRBD2 may be the D gene (5 bases each). This CDR3 is 15 amino acids long. Germline loops: CDR1 WSHSY, CDR2 SAAADI. The CDR3 nucleotides are TGCGCCGGCAGTGACCCGGGACCCGATTCCTACGAGCAGTACTTC. Its translation: CAGSDPGPDSYEQYF.

The chain joins TRBV27 to TRBJ2-5; D remains unclear. Germline V gene lookup returns CDR1 MNHEY and CDR2 SMNVEV (reference sequence). The germline V and J ends were trimmed by 5 bases and 4 bases, with 8 bases remaining between them. CDR3 length: 12 residues. The CDR3 loop is CASSRSPETQYF. The DNA of the CDR3 is TGTGCCAGCAGTCGCTCTCCAGAGACCCAGTACTTC.

The rearrangement uses TRBV30 and TRBJ2-1, with 11 bases identical to TRBD2. Germline V gives CDR1 GTSNPN, CDR2 SVGIG (reference sequence). The V and J ends lost 7 bases and 4 bases, in that order; junction bases with no gene match: 6. This CDR3 has 14 amino acids. CDR3 DNA sequence: TGTGCCTTCACCGGGACTAGCGGTTACAATGAGCAGTTCTTC. It encodes CAFTGTSGYNEQFF. The complete variable domain, with remaining parts taken from reference TRBV30 and TRBJ2-1, reads SQTIHQWPATLVQPVGSPLSLECTVEGTSNPNLYWYRQAAGRGLQLLFYSVGIGQISSEVPQNLSASRPQDRQFILSSKKLLLSDSGFYLCAFTGTSGYNEQFFGPGTRLTVL.

The J gene is TRBJ2-7, the V gene TRBV7-6; 10 nucleotides line up with TRBD1. Germline loops: CDR1 SGHVS, CDR2 FNYEAQ. The CDR3 sequence is 14 residues long. V shed 5 bases, J shed 6 bases, and the junction held 7 bases outside the gene matches. Here the CDR3 DNA reads TGTGCCAGCAGCCCCGGACAGGGGGTGGTCGAGCAGTACTTC. This encodes CASSPGQGVVEQYF.

In DNA, the CDR3 is TGCGCCAGCAGCTTGGCCCATCAAAGGGATTCTAAAGAGACCCAGTACTTC. Residues: CASSLAHQRDSKETQYF. The chain employs TRBV5-1 and TRBJ2-5; no reliable D call. Germline CDR1 reads SGHRS; CDR2 reads YFSETQ. This CDR3 region has 17 residues. V dropped 0 bases and J dropped 3 bases, with 18 bases sitting between them. Full variable domain (rest looked up from reference TRBV5-1 and TRBJ2-5): KAGVTQTPRYLIKTRGQQVTLSCSPISGHRSVSWYQQTPGQGLQFLFEYFSETQRNKGNFPGRFSGRQFSNSRSEMNVSTLELGDSALYLCASSLAHQRDSKETQYFGPGTRLLVL.

The V call is TRBV5-1, the J call TRBJ2-7; tentatively, D is TRBD1 (6 bases). Trimming removed 4 bases at V and 3 bases at J, with 20 bases between. Germline V CDR1 and CDR2: SGHRS, YFSETQ. The CDR3 length is 16 residues. In nucleotides, the CDR3 is TGCGCCAGCAGCGTGGAGACAGGACTGGGATACTACGAGCAGTACTTC. It translates to CASSVETGLGYYEQYF.

The chain recombines TRBV28 with TRBJ1-4; D is ambiguous. The CDR3 runs 13 residues. In germline, CDR1 is MDHEN, CDR2 SYDVKM. Trimming left V 8 bases short and J 14 bases short, with 21 bases between. The CDR3 protein is CASLRRLENRLFF. The CDR3 DNA reads as TGTGCCAGCCTCAGGCGTTTGGAGAATCGGCTGTTTTTT.

This sequence joins TRBV11-3 and TRBJ2-3; 11 positions match TRBD2. The CDR3 extends over 17 amino acids. CDR1 and CDR2 (germline): SGHNT, YENEEA. J was trimmed by 2 bases and V by 3 bases; bases with no gene match: 7. The CDR3 spells CASSFGLAGGNTDTQYF. The CDR3 DNA reads TGTGCCAGCAGCTTTGGTCTAGCGGGAGGAAACACAGATACGCAGTATTTT.

The genes are TRBV6-5 and TRBJ1-5; maybe TRBD1 (5 bases). V gave up 2 bases and J gave up 6 bases, with 11 bases separating them. The germline V gene has CDR1 MNHEY and CDR2 SVGAGI. This CDR3 has 14 residues. This CDR3 is CASSYGGMGQPQHF. DNA for the CDR3: TGTGCCAGCAGTTACGGGGGAATGGGTCAGCCCCAGCATTTT.

The table lists this clone with a few counts. The rearrangement uses TRBV10-1 and TRBJ2-4; 8 bases line up with TRBD2. Germline CDR1 and CDR2: WNHNN and SYGVQD (reference sequence). The junction had 4 bases not matched to a gene; V was cut back by 0 bases and J by 6 bases. The CDR3 runs to 15 residues. The DNA of the CDR3 is TGCGCCAGCAGTGAGTCGTTCCGGGAGGGAAACATTCAGTACTTC. The encoded protein is CASSESFREGNIQYF.

The V gene is TRBV11-2, the J gene TRBJ2-5; 9 nucleotides agree with TRBD1. With V trimmed by 4 bases and J by 1 base, 4 bases remained unmatched. Germline V gene data show CDR1 as SGHAT and CDR2 as FQNNGV. The CDR3 totals 15 residues. CDR3: CASSSGQGIQETQYF. CDR3 bases: TGTGCCAGCAGCTCCGGACAGGGGATCCAAGAGACCCAGTACTTC.

A single count supports this clone. The chain combines TRBV7-3 with TRBJ2-1; 7 bases match TRBD2. Germline CDR1 and CDR2: SGHTA and FQGTGA. J lost 7 bases, V lost 5 bases, and 17 bases had no gene match. The CDR3 extends over 17 amino acids. The DNA of the CDR3 is TGTGCCAGCAGCCCCCGAGCGGGGCGGGAGACTACTAATGAGCAGTTCTTC. Its translation is CASSPRAGRETTNEQFF. The variable domain in full, with the rest retrieved from reference TRBV7-3 and TRBJ2-1, is GAGVSQTPSNKVTEKGKYVELRCDPISGHTALYWYRQSLGQGPEFLIYFQGTGAADDSGLPNDRFFAVRPEGSVSTLKIQRTERGDSAVYLCASSPRAGRETTNEQFFGPGTRLTVL.

This clone was observed a handful of times. The genes are TRBV12-5 and TRBJ2-4; tentatively, D is TRBD1 or TRBD2 (5 bases each). CDR1 and CDR2 from the germline V gene are LGHNT and FRNRAP. The CDR3 runs to 14 residues. V was trimmed by 6 bases and J by 3 bases, leaving 12 bases between them. CDR3 in amino acids: CASGEGYGKNIQYF. The CDR3 coding sequence is TGTGCTAGTGGCGAGGGGTATGGCAAAAACATTCAGTACTTC.

This chain uses TRBV6-1 with TRBJ2-6; D unclear. Germline CDR1 MNHNS, CDR2 SASEGT. This CDR3 comprises 15 residues. Trimming left V 1 base short and J 2 bases short, with 6 bases between. This chain's CDR3 is CASSEGYPGANVLTF. DNA for the CDR3: TGTGCCAGCAGTGAAGGGTATCCTGGGGCCAACGTCCTGACTTTC.

The V and J genes are TRBV27 and TRBJ2-7; TRBD1 matches at 9 bases. V gave up 6 bases and J gave up 3 bases; unmatched junction bases: 9. CDR3 size: 15 residues. Germline V gene data show CDR1 as MNHEY and CDR2 as SMNVEV (reference sequence). The CDR3 DNA is TGTGCCAGCAGGGAGCCCGGGACAGGGATCTACGAGCAGTACTTC. This codes for CASREPGTGIYEQYF.

The gene calls are TRBV6-1 and TRBJ2-1; D perhaps matches TRBD2 (6 bases). The CDR3 is 18 amino acids. From germline, CDR1 is MNHNS and CDR2 SASEGT. Trimming cost V 1 base and J 0 bases, with 16 bases left between them. The CDR3 sequence is CASSEDVKGLGSYNEQFF. The DNA for the CDR3 is TGTGCCAGCAGTGAAGACGTTAAGGGACTGGGCTCCTACAATGAGCAGTTCTTC.